Shown below are 6 T cell receptor beta chains from a single sample sequenced in a study of shared clonotypes between healthy human individuals. Produced via immunoSEQ multiplex PCR; TCRdb's table is partial and in-frame only. The sample includes some 630,000 clones, 55% to 75% of them seen just once. Sequenced input: memory CD4+ T cells sorted from blood. Specified subset: CD45RA-negative fraction. The source of these receptors is a woman aged 25 to 39 in good health.

The chain's CDR3 is CASSLVASSDSTDTQYF. In nucleotides, the CDR3 is TGTGCCAGCAGCTTGGTTGCCTCTAGCGACAGCACAGATACGCAGTATTTT. The genes are TRBV5-4 and TRBJ2-3; D possibly corresponds to TRBD2 (6 bases). The germline V gene encodes CDR1 SGHNT and CDR2 YYREEE (reference sequence). The CDR3 extends over 17 amino acids. Trimming shortened V by 0 bases and J by 0 bases, and 14 bases separated the two germline ends.

The rearrangement joins TRBV6-1 to TRBJ2-7; D may be TRBD1 (6 bases). The CDR3 is made up of 14 amino acids. The V gene's germline CDR1 is MNHNS and CDR2 SASEGT. Trimming cost V 4 bases and J 2 bases, with 12 bases left between them. Here the CDR3 DNA reads TGTGCCAGCAGTGGCAGGGGCCGAACCTACGAGCAGTACTTC. Translation gives CASSGRGRTYEQYF.

This clone has a handful of counts. The CDR3, as DNA: TGTGCCAGTAGTATTTATGGACAGGGATATAGCAATCAGCCCCAGCATTTT. Translated: CASSIYGQGYSNQPQHF. The rearrangement joins TRBV19 to TRBJ1-5; 8 bases are shared with TRBD1. J gave up 0 bases and V 3 bases, and 7 bases lay outside the gene matches. Germline assignment: CDR1 LNHDA and CDR2 SQIVND (reference sequence). There are 17 residues in the CDR3.

The V gene is TRBV18, the J gene TRBJ2-3; D may be TRBD2 (6 bases). This CDR3 spans 16 amino acids. CDR1 KGHSH and CDR2 LQKENI come from the germline V gene. Deletions cut 5 bases from V and 2 bases from J, with 17 bases between. The CDR3 region is CASSYTGTEHTDTQYF. As DNA, the CDR3 is TGTGCCAGCTCATATACCGGGACTGAACACACAGATACGCAGTATTTT.

As concerns this clone: Other DNA variants within this sample encode the same CDR3. This sequence joins TRBV7-2 and TRBJ1-1; tentatively, D is TRBD1 (6 bases). The V end lost 4 bases, the J end lost 3 bases, and 9 bases lay between the germline ends. This CDR3 region has 13 residues. Germline assignment: CDR1 SGHTA and CDR2 FQGNSA. In DNA, the CDR3 is TGTGCCAGCAGCTCACAGGGAGACACTGAAGCTTTCTTT. Translation gives CASSSQGDTEAFF.

The chain joins TRBV21-1 to TRBJ2-1; no check of the table's D call, TRBD2, against the DNA was made. TRBV21-1 counts as a pseudogene. The CDR3 covers 14 residues. CDR3 coding DNA: TGTGCCAGCAGCAAAGGACTAAAAGACAATGAGCAGTTCTTC. Protein sequence: CASSKGLKDNEQFF.